Below, 3 T cell receptor beta chains from the same sample are listed, as sequenced in a study of graft-versus-host responses after intestinal transplantation. What these receptors recognize is not known. Profiling relied on immunoSEQ multiplex PCR, and the TCRdb table lists in-frame clones only, not all of them. Of about 120,000 clones in the sample, less than 95% were seen once. The starting material was unstimulated CD4+ T cells sorted from spleen or lymph node cells, obtained before intestinal transplant. These receptors were obtained from a human donor who received an intestinal transplant.

The rearrangement joins TRBV5-6 to TRBJ1-1; tentative D call: TRBD1 (5 bases). Germline V gene data show CDR1 as SGHDT and CDR2 as YYEEEE. The CDR3 is 13 residues long. The germline V and J ends were trimmed by 9 bases and 0 bases, with 12 bases remaining between them. The CDR3 sequence is CATRQIMNTEAFF. The DNA of the CDR3 is TGTGCCACCAGACAGATTATGAACACTGAAGCTTTCTTT.

A word on this clone: This sample includes further DNA sequences coding for the same CDR3. The chain combines TRBV7-8 with TRBJ1-2; 8 bases fit TRBD1. Germline V CDR1 and CDR2: SGHVS, FQNEAQ. This CDR3 contains 16 residues. V shed 2 bases, J shed 8 bases, and the junction held 13 bases outside the gene matches. In DNA form, the CDR3 reads TGTGCCAGCAGCTTAACGCCCGCGGCAGGGGGCGCCGGCTACACCTTC. This gives the protein CASSLTPAAGGAGYTF.

V is TRBV5-1 and J is TRBJ2-2, with D perhaps TRBD2 (6 bases). The CDR3 is made up of 15 amino acids. Germline assignment: CDR1 SGHRS and CDR2 YFSETQ. Deletions cut 3 bases from V and 0 bases from J, with 9 bases between. The CDR3 region is CASSSGSSNTGELFF. CDR3 sequence (DNA): TGCGCCAGCAGCTCCGGGAGTTCGAACACCGGGGAGCTGTTTTTT.